Below are 27 T cell receptor beta chains sequenced from a single sample in a study of neurological immune-mediated disorders. TCRdb analysed the 5' RACE reads with MiXCR anew, one entry per CDR3 protein. Of about 80,000 distinct CDR3 sequences in the sample, under 4.5% were seen once. Time point described: longitudinal time-point 3. Sequencing input: PBMCs. Receptor source: a woman in her sixties or seventies with multiple sclerosis.

This clonotype was recorded many times. This CDR3 is CASSSTGTGNYGYTF. Here the CDR3 DNA reads TGTGCCAGCAGCTCGACCGGGACAGGGAACTATGGCTACACCTTC. This chain connects TRBV7-2 to TRBJ1-2, with 9 bases matching TRBD1. V was pared by 4 bases and J by 2 bases, with 5 bases of the junction left unmatched. The CDR3 consists of 15 residues. Germline V gene lookup returns CDR1 SGHTA and CDR2 FQGNSA.

There are many counts of this clonotype. This chain links TRBV10-3 with TRBJ1-1; TRBD1 is a possible D gene (5 bases). V was clipped by 3 bases and J by 4 bases, with 15 bases between them. Per the germline V gene, CDR1 is ENHRY and CDR2 is SYGVKD. The CDR3 is 15 amino acids. CDR3 bases: TGTGCCATCAGTGATTCCGGCAGGGCGTTCACTGAAGCTTTCTTT. Its translation is CAISDSGRAFTEAFF.

This clonotype appeared many times. The chain links TRBV14 to TRBJ2-5; D uncertain. The germline V gene has CDR1 SGHDN and CDR2 FVKESK. This CDR3 has 12 amino acids. The ends were cut back, 1 base at V and 5 bases at J, with 5 bases in the middle. The CDR3 DNA sequence: TGTGCCAGCAGCCAAGCTGGGGAGACCCAGTACTTC. It yields the protein CASSQAGETQYF.

In its sample, this clonotype was seen many times. CDR3 nucleotides: TGCGCCAGCAGCTTGACAGGTTCTCTCCTAGAGGAGCAGTACTTC. Residues: CASSLTGSLLEEQYF. This sequence joins TRBV5-1 and TRBJ2-7; D might be TRBD1 (5 bases). V was clipped by 1 base and J by 7 bases, with 18 bases between them. CDR3 size: 15 residues. Germline assignment: CDR1 SGHRS and CDR2 YFSETQ.

This clonotype was seen at least ten times. The rearrangement uses TRBV12-3 or TRBV12-4 and TRBJ1-1; no clear D gene. V was clipped by 3 bases and J by 1 base, with 6 bases between them. The CDR3 consists of 13 residues. The CDR3 reads CASSFRWNTEAFF. The DNA of the CDR3 is TGTGCCAGCAGTTTTCGGTGGAACACTGAAGCTTTCTTT.

Only a few counts were recorded for this clonotype. The rearrangement uses TRBV18 and TRBJ2-2; 9 bases map to TRBD1. This CDR3 contains 15 residues. Per the germline V gene, CDR1 is KGHSH and CDR2 is LQKENI. V was clipped by 2 bases and J by 4 bases; unmatched bases: 2. The CDR3 here is CASSPGQGITGELFF. The CDR3 DNA reads TGTGCCAGCTCACCAGGACAGGGGATCACCGGGGAGCTGTTTTTT.

Ten or more counts support this clonotype. This chain connects TRBV3-1 to TRBJ2-4; the D is unclear. Trimming took off 1 base at V and 9 bases at J, with 4 bases between the two ends. Germline CDR1 is LGHDT and CDR2 is YNNKEL (reference sequence). This CDR3 is built from 11 residues. CDR3 region: CASSQGAIQYF. The DNA for the CDR3 is TGTGCCAGCAGCCAAGGGGCCATTCAGTACTTC. The full variable domain, with the rest looked up from reference TRBV3-1 and TRBJ2-4, is DTAVSQTPKYLVTQMGNDKSIKCEQNLGHDTMYWYKQDSKKFLKIMFSYNNKELIINETVPNRFSPKSPDKAHLNLHINSLELGDSAVYFCASSQGAIQYFGAGTRLSVL.

This clonotype was seen at least ten times. The CDR3 nucleotides are TGTGCCAGCAGCCCCGGCCAGGGCTTTAATCAGCCCCAGCATTTT. Amino acids: CASSPGQGFNQPQHF. The chain links TRBV3-1 to TRBJ1-5; weak D call: TRBD1 (5 bases). Trimming shortened V by 4 bases and J by 4 bases, and 14 bases separated the two germline ends. Per germline, CDR1 LGHDT and CDR2 YNNKEL (reference sequence). The CDR3 is 15 residues long.

Many counts were recorded for this clonotype. The chain combines TRBV18 with TRBJ2-7; maybe TRBD2 (6 bases). Trimming pared 6 bases from V and 7 bases from J, leaving 19 bases between. CDR3 length: 14 amino acids. Per the germline V gene, CDR1 is KGHSH and CDR2 is LQKENI. CDR3 sequence: CASSPGTAAEEQYF. The CDR3 nucleotides are TGTGCCAGCTCGCCGGGGACTGCCGCTGAGGAGCAGTACTTC.

This clonotype has a count of ten or more. This chain uses TRBV5-6 with TRBJ2-4, with D maybe TRBD1 (6 bases). With 0 bases removed from V and 2 bases from J, the gap between germline ends came to 12 bases. The CDR3 is 16 residues long. Germline CDR1 reads SGHDT; CDR2 reads YYEEEE. DNA for the CDR3: TGTGCCAGCAGCTTGGTACAGGGCTTCCCCAAAAACATTCAGTACTTC. Protein product: CASSLVQGFPKNIQYF.

This clonotype was recorded many times. V gene TRBV14 combines with J gene TRBJ2-7; 11 positions agree with TRBD2. The length of the CDR3 is 17 residues. Germline trimming cut 2 bases from V and 7 bases from J; bases unmatched to any gene: 13. Germline loops: CDR1 SGHDN, CDR2 FVKESK. CDR3 sequence reads: CASSQPPGTSGLGEQYF. Written as DNA, the CDR3 is TGTGCCAGCAGCCAACCCCCTGGGACTAGCGGTCTGGGGGAGCAGTACTTC.

Many counts were recorded for this clonotype. The CDR3: CASSSHGGGRKAKNIQYF. CDR3 in DNA: TGTGCCAGCAGCTCCCACGGGGGAGGGCGTAAAGCCAAAAACATTCAGTACTTC. This rearrangement joins TRBV9 to TRBJ2-4; 7 positions agree with TRBD2. Trimming removed 4 bases from V and 0 bases from J; junction bases left unmatched: 13. This CDR3 is built from 18 residues. Germline assignment: CDR1 SGDLS and CDR2 YYNGEE.

This clonotype has more than one count but fewer than ten. V and J are TRBV11-2 and TRBJ2-7, with 7 positions matching TRBD1. This CDR3 region has 16 residues. Germline V gives CDR1 SGHAT, CDR2 FQNNGV. The V gene end was trimmed by 0 bases and the J gene end by 3 bases; junction bases not matched to a gene: 8. CDR3 residues: CASSLDLRNRGYEQYF. CDR3 DNA: TGTGCCAGCAGCTTAGATCTAAGAAACAGGGGCTACGAGCAGTACTTC. Looking up the rest from reference TRBV11-2 and TRBJ2-7 gives the full variable domain: EAGVAQSPRYKIIEKRQSVAFWCNPISGHATLYWYQQILGQGPKLLIQFQNNGVVDDSQLPKDRFSAERLKGVDSTLKIQPAKLEDSAVYLCASSLDLRNRGYEQYFGPGTRLTVT.

This clonotype has a count of ten or more. The chain employs TRBV12-3 or TRBV12-4 and TRBJ2-3; TRBD2 aligns across 7 bases. The CDR3 has 14 amino acids. Trimming took 7 bases from V and 2 from J; bases not matched to a gene: 6. The CDR3 region is CASTKRGLTDTQYF. In nucleotides, the CDR3 is TGTGCCAGCACCAAGCGGGGTCTCACAGATACGCAGTATTTT.

This clonotype was seen repeatedly, ten times or more. V is TRBV12-3 or TRBV12-4 and J is TRBJ1-1; D is possibly TRBD1 (6 bases). Trimming pared 6 bases from V and 4 bases from J, leaving 18 bases between. The CDR3 is made up of 15 amino acids. The CDR3 protein is CASSPYRGGTTEAFF. The CDR3 nucleotides are TGTGCCAGCAGCCCTTATAGGGGGGGAACCACTGAAGCTTTCTTT.

The sample holds many counts of this clonotype. The V gene is TRBV11-2, the J gene TRBJ2-3; TRBD1 aligns across 9 bases. CDR3 length equals 15 residues. CDR1 is SGHAT and CDR2 is FQNNGV in the germline V gene. J was trimmed by 0 bases and V by 3 bases; bases with no gene match: 1. Written as DNA, the CDR3 is TGTGCCAGCAGCTTGGGACAGGGTAGCACAGATACGCAGTATTTT. Translation gives CASSLGQGSTDTQYF.

This clonotype was found many times. In DNA form, the CDR3 reads TGCGCCAGCACCCTGGCATTTACACAACAAGAGACCCAGTACTTC. Amino acids: CASTLAFTQQETQYF. The chain couples TRBV5-1 to TRBJ2-5; D is unresolved. Germline V CDR1 and CDR2: SGHRS, YFSETQ. Between the trimmed V and J ends, which lost 6 bases and 2 bases, there was a span of 17 bases. The CDR3 totals 15 residues.

This clonotype has at least ten counts. The chain has TRBV5-1 and TRBJ2-2; the match to TRBD1 covers 9 bases. Unmatched junction bases numbered 2, after V lost 3 bases and J lost 2 bases. This CDR3 comprises 15 residues. Germline lookup yields CDR1 SGHRS and CDR2 YFSETQ. This CDR3 is CASSSTGGNTGELFF. CDR3 DNA: TGCGCCAGCAGCTCGACAGGGGGAAACACCGGGGAGCTGTTTTTT.

Ten or more counts support this clonotype. One end of the junction fails to match germline, which may point to a read error. The chain combines TRBV2 with TRBJ1-4, with a weak D call TRBD1 (6 bases). The CDR3 sequence is 14 residues long. Germline CDR1 and CDR2: SNHLY and FYNNEI. The chain's CDR3 is CATSDTGWGEKLFF. The CDR3 DNA sequence: TGTGCCACCAGTGACACAGGGTGGGGTGAAAAACTGTTTTTT.

This clonotype appeared many times. The chain uses TRBV7-2 and TRBJ2-7; D assignment may be TRBD1 or TRBD2 (6 bases each). The germline V gene has CDR1 SGHTA and CDR2 FQGNSA. The germline V and J ends were trimmed by 2 bases and 0 bases, with 17 bases remaining between them. CDR3 length: 17 amino acids. CDR3 amino acids: CASSLYWGAQVSYEQYF. The CDR3 DNA is TGTGCCAGCAGCTTATACTGGGGGGCACAGGTCTCCTACGAGCAGTACTTC.

This clonotype showed up many times. The J gene is TRBJ2-2, the V gene TRBV3-1, with TRBD2 matching over 8 bases. CDR1 is LGHDT and CDR2 is YNNKEL in the germline V gene (reference sequence). The J segment lost 4 bases and the V segment lost 1 base, leaving 5 bases of the junction unmatched. The CDR3 consists of 16 residues. The CDR3 coding sequence is TGTGCCAGCAGCCAAGGAACTAGCGGATTCACCGGGGAGCTGTTTTTT. Its protein product is CASSQGTSGFTGELFF.

In its sample, this clonotype was seen a few times. The chain uses TRBV3-1 and TRBJ2-7; D not resolved. V was clipped by 1 base and J by 0 bases, with 4 bases between them. CDR1 and CDR2 (germline): LGHDT, YNNKEL (reference sequence). The CDR3 contains 13 residues. CDR3 region: CASSQVLSYEQYF. The DNA for the CDR3 is TGTGCCAGCAGCCAAGTTCTCTCCTACGAGCAGTACTTC.

This clonotype was picked up many times. This sequence joins TRBV5-1 and TRBJ2-3, with D possibly TRBD2 on 5 matching bases. CDR3 length equals 14 residues. V was cut by 0 bases and J by 0 bases, with 5 bases left in between. Germline CDR1 reads SGHRS; CDR2 reads YFSETQ. The CDR3 sequence: CASSLAGSTDTQYF. The CDR3 nucleotides are TGCGCCAGCAGCTTGGCGGGGAGCACAGATACGCAGTATTTT.

This clonotype was recorded at least ten times. The V call is TRBV29-1, the J call TRBJ1-2, with unresolved D. The CDR3 runs 13 residues. Germline CDR1 reads SQVTM; CDR2 reads ANQGSEA. V lost 5 bases, J lost 3 bases, and 13 bases lay in between. CDR3 region: CSVQEDADYGYTF. The CDR3 nucleotides read TGCAGCGTTCAGGAGGACGCAGACTATGGCTACACCTTC. Full variable domain (missing parts from reference TRBV29-1 and TRBJ1-2): SAVISQKPSRDICQRGTSLTIQCQVDSQVTMMFWYRQQPGQSLTLIATANQGSEATYESGFVIDKFPISRPNLTFSTLTVSNMSPEDSSIYLCSVQEDADYGYTFGSGTRLTVV.

This clonotype was picked up many times. The chain employs TRBV5-1 and TRBJ2-2; 7 bases line up with TRBD1. V lost 0 bases and J lost 4; bases outside the gene matches: 3. Germline lookup yields CDR1 SGHRS and CDR2 YFSETQ. This CDR3 is 15 amino acids long. CDR3 region: CASSLDNRGTGELFF. Written as DNA, the CDR3 is TGCGCCAGCAGCTTGGATAACAGGGGCACCGGGGAGCTGTTTTTT.

This clonotype was counted ten times or more. CDR3 in amino acids: CASRTGGVAKNIQYF. DNA for the CDR3: TGTGCCAGCCGAACAGGGGGGGTAGCCAAAAACATTCAGTACTTC. The chain employs TRBV6-5 and TRBJ2-4; tentative D call: TRBD1 (8 bases). V was cut by 8 bases and J by 0 bases, with 14 bases left in between. The CDR3 length is 15 residues. Per germline, CDR1 MNHEY and CDR2 SVGAGI.

This clonotype was seen at least ten times. The genes are TRBV7-8 and TRBJ1-5; possibly TRBD1 for D (6 bases). CDR1 and CDR2 (germline): SGHVS, FQNEAQ. V was clipped by 0 bases and J by 0 bases, with 12 bases between them. This CDR3 has 17 amino acids. Here the CDR3 reads CASSLAGQGFSNQPQHF. Here the CDR3 DNA reads TGTGCCAGCAGCTTAGCGGGCCAGGGGTTTAGCAATCAGCCCCAGCATTTT.